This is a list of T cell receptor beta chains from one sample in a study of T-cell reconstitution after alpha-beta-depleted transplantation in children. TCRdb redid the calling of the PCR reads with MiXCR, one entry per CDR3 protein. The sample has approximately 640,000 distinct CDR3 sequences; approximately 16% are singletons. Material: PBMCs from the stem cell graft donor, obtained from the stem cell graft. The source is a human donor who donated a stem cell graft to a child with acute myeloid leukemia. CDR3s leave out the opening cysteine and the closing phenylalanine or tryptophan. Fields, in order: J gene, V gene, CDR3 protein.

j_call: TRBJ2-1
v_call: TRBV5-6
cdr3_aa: ASSFGVLEQF

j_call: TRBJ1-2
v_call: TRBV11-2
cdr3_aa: ASSSGGGAPYGYT

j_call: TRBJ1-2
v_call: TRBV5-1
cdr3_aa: ASSLVGTANYGYT

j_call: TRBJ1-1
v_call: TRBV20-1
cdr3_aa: IPPGFEAF

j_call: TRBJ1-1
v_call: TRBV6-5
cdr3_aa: ASGPLTGWNTEAF

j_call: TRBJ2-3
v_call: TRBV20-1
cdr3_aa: AGWGFADTQY

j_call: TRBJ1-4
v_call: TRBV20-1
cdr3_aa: SARDPRGGTNEKLF

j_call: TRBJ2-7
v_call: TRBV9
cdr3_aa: ASSVVAGAYEQY

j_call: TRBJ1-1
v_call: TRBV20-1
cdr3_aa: SAIERVEAF

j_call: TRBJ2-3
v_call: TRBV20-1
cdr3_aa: SASPGQHTDTQY

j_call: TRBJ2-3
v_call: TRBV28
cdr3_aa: ASSSGLAIDTQY

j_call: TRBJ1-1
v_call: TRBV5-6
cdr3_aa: ASSPLAQGARSTEAF

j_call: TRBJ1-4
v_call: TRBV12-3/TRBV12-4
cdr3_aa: ASSSTDRGHTTNEKLF

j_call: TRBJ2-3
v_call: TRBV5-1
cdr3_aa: ASSSMGQGGDTQY

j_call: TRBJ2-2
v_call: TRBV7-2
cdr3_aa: ASSLEGGAYTGELF

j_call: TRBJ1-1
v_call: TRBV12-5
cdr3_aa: ASLRGGNTEAF

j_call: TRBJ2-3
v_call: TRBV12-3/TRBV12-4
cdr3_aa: ASVPGGGGNTQY

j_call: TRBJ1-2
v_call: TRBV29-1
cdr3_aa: SVEVRGPANYGYT

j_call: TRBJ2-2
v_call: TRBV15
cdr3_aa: ATSIATGPNTGELF

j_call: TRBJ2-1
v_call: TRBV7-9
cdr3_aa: ANGQYNEQF

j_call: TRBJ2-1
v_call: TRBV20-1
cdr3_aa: SAWAPVPLNEQF

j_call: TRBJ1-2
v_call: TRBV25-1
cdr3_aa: ASARGQGLYYT

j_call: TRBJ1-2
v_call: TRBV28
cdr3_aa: ASSLAPDRGLNYGYT

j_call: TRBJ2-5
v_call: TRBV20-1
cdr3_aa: SARDFKRGGGETQY

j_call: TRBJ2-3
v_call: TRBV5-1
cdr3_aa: ASSFGTGATDTQY

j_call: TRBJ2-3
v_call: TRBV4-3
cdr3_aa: ASSQDLPDTQY

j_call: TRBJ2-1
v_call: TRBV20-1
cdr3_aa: SARAPNEQF

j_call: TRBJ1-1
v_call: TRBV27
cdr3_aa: ASSLSADGNTEAF

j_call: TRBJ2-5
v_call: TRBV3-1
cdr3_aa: ASSQGGGGETQY

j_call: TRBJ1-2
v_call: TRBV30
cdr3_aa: ALETGGNYGYT

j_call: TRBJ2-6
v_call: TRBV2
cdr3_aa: ASSLRRGLLNVLT

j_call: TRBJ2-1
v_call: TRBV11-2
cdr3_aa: ASSLRPPLRQEQF

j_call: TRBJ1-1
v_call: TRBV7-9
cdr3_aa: ASSSLRGVNTEAF

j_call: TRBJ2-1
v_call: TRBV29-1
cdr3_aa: SAGTTHNEQF

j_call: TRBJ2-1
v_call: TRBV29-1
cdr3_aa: SVGVMAGVYNEQF

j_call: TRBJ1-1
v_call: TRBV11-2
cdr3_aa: ASSLEFPGEAF

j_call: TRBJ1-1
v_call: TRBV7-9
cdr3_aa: ASSSAGRRNTEAF

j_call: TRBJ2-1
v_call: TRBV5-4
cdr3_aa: ASSLGTGHEQF

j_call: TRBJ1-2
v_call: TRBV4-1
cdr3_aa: ASSQGLASGQPNYGYT

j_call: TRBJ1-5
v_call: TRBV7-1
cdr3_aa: ASSPSGGRVNQPQH

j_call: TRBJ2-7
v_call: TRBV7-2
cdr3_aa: ASSSRAIVSYEQY

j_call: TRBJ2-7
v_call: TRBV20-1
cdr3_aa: SARAPTGGDEQY

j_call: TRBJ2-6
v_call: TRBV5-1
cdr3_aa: ASSSARPQGYGANVLT

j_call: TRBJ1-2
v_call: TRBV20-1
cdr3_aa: SARDQRERGYT

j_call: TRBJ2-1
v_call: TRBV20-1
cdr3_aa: SARERYTNSYNEQF

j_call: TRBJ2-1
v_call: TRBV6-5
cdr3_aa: ASSYSTGTSGSLQNEQF

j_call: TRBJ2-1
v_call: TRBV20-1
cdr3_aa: SAREGGRHEQF

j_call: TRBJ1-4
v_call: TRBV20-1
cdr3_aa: SASFLPEKLF

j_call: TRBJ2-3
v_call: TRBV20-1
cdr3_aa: SARHSTDTQY

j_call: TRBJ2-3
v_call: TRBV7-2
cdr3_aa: ASSSGFYTQY

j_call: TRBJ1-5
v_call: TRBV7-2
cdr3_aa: ASSFLRDRDQPQH

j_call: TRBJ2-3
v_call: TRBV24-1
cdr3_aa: AVGSTDTQY

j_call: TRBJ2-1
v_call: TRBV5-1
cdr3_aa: ASSSGAMGEQF

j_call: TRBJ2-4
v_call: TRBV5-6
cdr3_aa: ASSWGVGLGRNIQY

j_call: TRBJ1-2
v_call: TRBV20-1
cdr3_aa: SARDPVNRAYT

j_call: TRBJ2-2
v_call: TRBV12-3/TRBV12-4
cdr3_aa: ASSLVDGGELF